The next 19 T cell receptor beta chains were all read from a single sample in a study of blood T cell repertoires in COVID-19. Profiling relied on immunoSEQ multiplex PCR, and the TCRdb table lists in-frame clones only, not all of them. The sample includes more than 150,000 clones, less than 85% of them seen just once. Sample: peripheral blood. These receptors were obtained from a human donor in a cohort sampled during active COVID-19.

This chain joins TRBV12-3 or TRBV12-4 and TRBJ2-1; D not certain. With 2 bases removed from V and 11 bases from J, the gap between germline ends came to 13 bases. The CDR3 totals 13 residues. The chain's CDR3 is CASSLSRSVQQFF. The CDR3, as DNA: TGTGCCAGCAGTTTATCTAGGAGCGTGCAGCAGTTCTTC.

The CDR3 DNA follows: TGTGCCAGTAGCCCGACAGGGGACAATCAGCCCCAGCATTTT. Its translation is CASSPTGDNQPQHF. The chain employs TRBV19 and TRBJ1-5; 8 bases line up with TRBD1. CDR1 LNHDA and CDR2 SQIVND come from the germline V gene (reference sequence). CDR3 length equals 14 residues. V was pared by 6 bases and J by 3 bases, with 4 bases of the junction left unmatched.

The rearrangement uses TRBV10-3 and TRBJ1-4; D is uncertain. Germline V gene data show CDR1 as ENHRY and CDR2 as SYGVKD. Trimming cost V 8 bases and J 3 bases, with 16 bases left between them. The CDR3 extends over 15 amino acids. CDR3 coding DNA: TGTGCCATCCGTCGTGGAGGGAGTGCTAATGAAAAACTGTTTTTT. Encoded protein: CAIRRGGSANEKLFF.

This chain uses TRBV24-1 with TRBJ1-5, with D possibly matching TRBD1 (6 bases). There are 14 residues in the CDR3. V was trimmed by 3 bases and J by 8 bases, leaving 13 bases between them. The V gene's germline CDR1 is KGHDR and CDR2 SFDVKD. This CDR3 reads CATSDGTRSEPQHF. The CDR3 DNA is TGTGCCACCAGTGATGGGACAAGGAGTGAGCCCCAGCATTTT.

This clone was observed a few times. The rearrangement links TRBV30 to TRBJ1-2, with unresolved D. The CDR3 loop spans 12 amino acids. The germline V gene encodes CDR1 GTSNPN and CDR2 SVGIG (reference sequence). Trimming took 3 bases from V and 8 from J, leaving 13 bases between them. CDR3 sequence (DNA): TGTGCCTGGAGGGCTCTCGGCGGGGGCTACACCTTC. This encodes CAWRALGGGYTF.

The chain couples TRBV5-1 to TRBJ2-7, with D possibly being TRBD1 (5 bases). The V end was cut by 4 bases, the J end by 3 bases, with 17 bases between. The CDR3 is made up of 15 amino acids. CDR1 is SGHRS and CDR2 is YFSETQ in the germline V gene. The CDR3 region is CASSPGPSTYYEQYF. The CDR3 nucleotides read TGCGCCAGCAGCCCAGGGCCCTCCACCTACTACGAGCAGTACTTC.

The V and J genes are TRBV5-1 and TRBJ2-3; D might be TRBD2 (5 bases). Trimming removed 0 bases from V and 0 bases from J, with 8 bases in between. The germline CDR1 and CDR2 sequences are SGHRS and YFSETQ. This CDR3 region has 15 residues. Here the CDR3 DNA reads TGCGCCAGCAGCTTGGGACTACCTAGCACAGATACGCAGTATTTT. This codes for CASSLGLPSTDTQYF.

This clone has a single count. The chain carries TRBV29-1 and TRBJ2-5; TRBD1 matches at 7 bases. CDR1 and CDR2 (germline): SQVTM, ANQGSEA. CDR3 length: 12 residues. Trimming cost V 7 bases and J 5 bases; bases outside gene matches: 7. For the CDR3, the DNA is TGCAGCGCCCTGACAGGGATGGAGACCCAGTACTTC. It is translated as CSALTGMETQYF.

The rearrangement links TRBV11-2 to TRBJ2-1, with D possibly TRBD2 on 6 matching bases. The CDR3 loop spans 17 amino acids. V lost 6 bases and J 3 bases, leaving 21 bases between the germline ends. Germline V lookup: CDR1 SGHAT, CDR2 FQNNGV. The CDR3 nucleotides are TGTGCCAGCAGATATTCGTTGGTGAACGGGGGCTACAATGAGCAGTTCTTC. Amino acid sequence: CASRYSLVNGGYNEQFF.

This chain links TRBV7-2 with TRBJ1-4, with unresolved D. The V and J ends lost 3 bases and 4 bases respectively, with 6 bases between them. The CDR3 totals 13 residues. Germline V gene sequence: CDR1 SGHTA, CDR2 FQGNSA. In DNA, the CDR3 is TGTGCCAGCAGCTTGCTGAGTAATGAAAAACTGTTTTTT. Protein sequence: CASSLLSNEKLFF.

V usage is TRBV3-1 (or the pseudogene TRBV3-2) and J usage is TRBJ2-5; TRBD1 aligns across 7 bases. V dropped 1 base and J dropped 5; count of bases not matched to a gene: 4. The germline CDR1 and CDR2 sequences are LGHDT and YNNKEL (reference sequence). The CDR3 is made up of 14 amino acids. The CDR3 bases are TGTGCCAGCAGCCAAGGGCCGACAGGGGAGACCCAGTACTTC. It yields the protein CASSQGPTGETQYF.

The rearrangement joins TRBV19 to TRBJ1-2; 7 nucleotides agree with TRBD1. Germline V gives CDR1 LNHDA, CDR2 SQIVND (reference sequence). The V gene end was trimmed by 5 bases and the J gene end by 8 bases; junction bases not matched to a gene: 5. This CDR3 is built from 12 residues. The chain's CDR3 is CASSYGQAGYTF. Written as DNA, the CDR3 is TGTGCCAGTAGTTACGGACAGGCGGGCTACACCTTC.

This chain links TRBV11-2 with TRBJ2-2; D is perhaps TRBD2 (5 bases). Trimming pared 0 bases from V and 1 base from J, leaving 9 bases between. Germline V lookup: CDR1 SGHAT, CDR2 FQNNGV. CDR3 length equals 16 residues. CDR3 residues: CASSLEGRGNTGELFF. CDR3 nucleotides: TGTGCCAGCAGCTTAGAAGGACGGGGGAACACCGGGGAGCTGTTTTTT.

This rearrangement joins TRBV7-3 to TRBJ2-1; D is unresolved. The ends were cut back, 4 bases at V and 8 bases at J, with 9 bases in the middle. The CDR3 runs 12 residues. Germline assignment: CDR1 SGHTA and CDR2 FQGTGA. Here the CDR3 reads CASSSKRDEQFF. The CDR3 nucleotides are TGTGCCAGCAGCTCCAAGAGAGATGAGCAGTTCTTC.

The chain couples TRBV5-4 to TRBJ2-1; D possibly corresponds to TRBD1 (6 bases). The V and J ends lost 4 bases and 2 bases respectively, with 16 bases between them. Germline CDR1 and CDR2: SGHNT and YYREEE (reference sequence). The CDR3 loop spans 16 amino acids. The DNA of the CDR3 is TGTGCCAGCAGCGCTGGGACACTCCTCCCCTACAATGAGCAGTTCTTC. Translating it yields CASSAGTLLPYNEQFF.

This clone was seen a few times. The chain carries TRBV3-1 (or the pseudogene TRBV3-2) and TRBJ1-2, with 10 bases aligning to TRBD1. Germline V lookup: CDR1 LGHDT, CDR2 YNNKEL (reference sequence). V shed 0 bases and J 8 bases; nucleotides not matched to a gene: 9. The CDR3 consists of 16 residues. DNA of the CDR3: TGTGCCAGCAGCCAAGAGAGTCGAGACAGGGGGCTGGGCTACACCTTC. Its translation: CASSQESRDRGLGYTF.

The chain has TRBV13 and TRBJ2-2, with 7 nucleotides matching TRBD1. The CDR3 runs 19 residues. Germline V gives CDR1 PRHDT, CDR2 FYEKMQ (reference sequence). Germline trimming cut 4 bases from V and 1 base from J; bases unmatched to any gene: 15. CDR3 region: CASSSVAVTGQVNTGELFF. CDR3 bases: TGTGCCAGCAGCTCCGTAGCCGTGACAGGGCAGGTGAACACCGGGGAGCTGTTTTTT.

The chain carries TRBV18 and TRBJ2-1; 8 bases match TRBD1. This CDR3 contains 17 residues. Trimming at V came to 2 bases and at J to 7 bases, leaving 13 bases not matched to a gene. Germline V gene sequence: CDR1 KGHSH, CDR2 LQKENI. The DNA of the CDR3 is TGTGCCAGCTCACCAGTTTCAGGGGGCCGTCTGGGGAATGAGCAGTTCTTC. Encoded protein: CASSPVSGGRLGNEQFF.

The chain uses TRBV7-8 and TRBJ2-7; D may be TRBD1 (5 bases). The germline V gene has CDR1 SGHVS and CDR2 FQNEAQ. V lost 5 bases and J 5 bases, leaving 16 bases between the germline ends. The length of the CDR3 is 14 residues. CDR3 loop: CASSPAGMGDEQYF. In DNA form, the CDR3 reads TGTGCCAGCAGCCCTGCAGGGATGGGCGACGAGCAGTACTTC.